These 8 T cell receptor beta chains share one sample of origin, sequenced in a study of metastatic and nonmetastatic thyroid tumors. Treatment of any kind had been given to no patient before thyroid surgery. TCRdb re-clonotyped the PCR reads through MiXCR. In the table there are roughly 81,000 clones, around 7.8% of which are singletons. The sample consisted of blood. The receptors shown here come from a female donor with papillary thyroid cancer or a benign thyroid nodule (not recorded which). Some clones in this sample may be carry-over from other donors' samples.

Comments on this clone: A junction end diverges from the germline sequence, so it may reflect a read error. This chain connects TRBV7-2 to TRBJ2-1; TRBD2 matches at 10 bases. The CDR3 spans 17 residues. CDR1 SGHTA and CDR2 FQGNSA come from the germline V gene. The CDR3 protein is CASSLTSGGGSYNQQFF. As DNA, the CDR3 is TGTGCCAGCAGCTTAACGAGCGGGGGGGGCTCCTACAATCAGCAGTTCTTC.

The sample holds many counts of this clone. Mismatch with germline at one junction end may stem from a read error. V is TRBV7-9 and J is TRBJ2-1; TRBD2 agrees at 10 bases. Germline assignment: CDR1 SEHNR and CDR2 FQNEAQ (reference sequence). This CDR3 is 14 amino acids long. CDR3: CASSVAGGHNEQFF. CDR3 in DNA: TGTGCCAGCAGCGTAGCGGGGGGCCACAATGAGCAGTTCTTC.

This CDR3 is CASTIEGGGSSYEQYF. DNA of the CDR3: TGTGCCAGCACCATCGAGGGGGGGGGAAGCTCCTACGAGCAGTACTTC. The chain carries TRBV6-1 and TRBJ2-7; D is perhaps TRBD2 (7 bases). There are 16 residues in the CDR3. Germline V gene lookup returns CDR1 MNHNS and CDR2 SASEGT. V was pared by 7 bases and J by 0 bases, with 19 bases between.

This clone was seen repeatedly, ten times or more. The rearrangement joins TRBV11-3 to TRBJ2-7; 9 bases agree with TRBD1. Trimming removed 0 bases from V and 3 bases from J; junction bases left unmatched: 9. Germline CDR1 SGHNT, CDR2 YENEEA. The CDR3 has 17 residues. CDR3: CASSLDLGTGIVYEQYF. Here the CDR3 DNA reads TGTGCCAGCAGCTTAGACTTGGGGACAGGGATAGTCTACGAGCAGTACTTC.

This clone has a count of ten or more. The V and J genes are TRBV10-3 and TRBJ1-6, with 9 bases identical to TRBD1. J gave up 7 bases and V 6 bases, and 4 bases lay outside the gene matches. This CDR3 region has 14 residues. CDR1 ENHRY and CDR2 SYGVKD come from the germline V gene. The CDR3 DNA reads TGTGCCATCAGGTCCGGGACAGGGAATTCACCCCTCCACTTT. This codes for CAIRSGTGNSPLHF.

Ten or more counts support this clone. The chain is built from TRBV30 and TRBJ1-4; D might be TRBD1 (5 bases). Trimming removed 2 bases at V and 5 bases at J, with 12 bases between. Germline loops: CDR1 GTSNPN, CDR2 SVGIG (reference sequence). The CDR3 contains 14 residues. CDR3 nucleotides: TGTGCCTGGAGTAGTGGGACGGGCAATGAAAAACTGTTTTTT. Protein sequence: CAWSSGTGNEKLFF.

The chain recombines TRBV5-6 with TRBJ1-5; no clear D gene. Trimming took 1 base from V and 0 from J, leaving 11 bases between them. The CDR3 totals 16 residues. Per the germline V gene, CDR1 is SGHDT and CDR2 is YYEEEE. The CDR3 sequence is CASSLFAAYSNQPQHF. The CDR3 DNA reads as TGTGCCAGCAGCTTGTTTGCAGCATATAGCAATCAGCCCCAGCATTTT.

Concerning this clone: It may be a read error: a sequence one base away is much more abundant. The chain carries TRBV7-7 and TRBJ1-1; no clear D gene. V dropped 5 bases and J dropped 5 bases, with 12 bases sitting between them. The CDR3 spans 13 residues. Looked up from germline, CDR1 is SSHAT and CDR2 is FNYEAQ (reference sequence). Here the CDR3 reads CASSASYGTEAFF. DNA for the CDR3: TGTGCCAGCAGCGCATCATACGGGACTGAAGCTTTCTTT.